The T cell receptor beta chain under discussion was sequenced for a study of blood T cell repertoires in COVID-19. The wider study: Samples of COVID-19 (acute and convalescent) were obtained from the United States, Italy and Spain.

Source study methods: Counts of nucleated cells, estimated from reference gene primer amplification, were obtained. Generated by immunoSEQ multiplex PCR, the TCRdb table keeps only in-frame clones and is missing some. The V and J calls and clone size were taken over from that table, and D and trimming were inferred from the DNA. The sample lists 60,000 to 70,000 clones, 75% to 90% occurring once. Patients from Seattle were sampled longitudinally, starting during active infection. Per germline, CDR1 SGHRS and CDR2 YFSETQ. V lost 0 bases and J 4 bases, leaving 14 bases between the germline ends. The CDR3 is 16 amino acids.

V is TRBV5-1 and J is TRBJ2-1; no clear D. The sequenced material came from peripheral blood. The source is a middle-aged man with COVID-19, enrolled during active disease. The CDR3 spells CASSLVGVGVYNEQFF. CDR3 nucleotides: TGCGCCAGCAGCTTGGTTGGTGTCGGTGTTTACAATGAGCAGTTCTTC.